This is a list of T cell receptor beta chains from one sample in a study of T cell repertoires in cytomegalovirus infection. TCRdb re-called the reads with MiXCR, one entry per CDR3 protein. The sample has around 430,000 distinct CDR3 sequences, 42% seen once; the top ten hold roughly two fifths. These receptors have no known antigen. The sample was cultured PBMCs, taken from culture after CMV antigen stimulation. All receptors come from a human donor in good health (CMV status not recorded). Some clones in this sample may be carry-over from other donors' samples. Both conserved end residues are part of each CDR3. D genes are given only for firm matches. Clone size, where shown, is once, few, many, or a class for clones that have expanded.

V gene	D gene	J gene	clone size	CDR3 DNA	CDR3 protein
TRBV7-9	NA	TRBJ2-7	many	TGTGCCAGCAGTTCCGAGGGAGACGAGCAGTACTTC	CASSSEGDEQYF
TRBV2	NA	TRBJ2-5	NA	TGTGCCAGCAGCCGCGGCCTCGGGACCCAGTACTTC	CASSRGLGTQYF
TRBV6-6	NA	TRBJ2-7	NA	TGTGCCAGCAGTGATCGTCCGGGACACCCCTACGAGCAGTACTTC	CASSDRPGHPYEQYF
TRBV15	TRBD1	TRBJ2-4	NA	TGTGCCACCAGTCCGACAGGGGGCGGTGAAAAAAACATTCAGTACTTC	CATSPTGGGEKNIQYF
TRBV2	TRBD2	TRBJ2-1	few	TGTGCCAGCAGGCCGGGGGGGGGATACAATGAGCAGTTCTTC	CASRPGGGYNEQFF
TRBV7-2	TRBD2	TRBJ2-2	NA	TGTGCCAGCAGCCGACGTACTAGCGGGAACACCGGGGAGCTGTTTTTT	CASSRRTSGNTGELFF
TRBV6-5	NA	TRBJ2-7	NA	TGTGCCACTACAATTTTGGACAGCTCCTACGAGCAGTACTTC	CATTILDSSYEQYF
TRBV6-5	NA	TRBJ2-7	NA	TGTGCCAGCAGTTACGGCTCGGTCCCCTACGAGCAGTACTTC	CASSYGSVPYEQYF
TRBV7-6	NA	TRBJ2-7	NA	TGTGCCAGCAGCCCCAGGGGATCGGACGAGCAGTACTTC	CASSPRGSDEQYF
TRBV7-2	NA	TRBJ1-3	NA	TGTGCCAGCAGCCCCGGCAGGGGAAGGGCAAACACCATATATTTT	CASSPGRGRANTIYF
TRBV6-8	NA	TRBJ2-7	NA	TGTGCCAGCAGTCAGGATGGGCCCTACGAGCAGTACTTC	CASSQDGPYEQYF
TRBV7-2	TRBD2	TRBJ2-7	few	TGTGCCAGCAGCTTTGGCGGGGCGGGGGTCTACGAGCAGTACTTC	CASSFGGAGVYEQYF
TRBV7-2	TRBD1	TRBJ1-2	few	TGTGCCAGCAGCTACCGAGGACAGGGGGCGCAAGGCTACACCTTC	CASSYRGQGAQGYTF
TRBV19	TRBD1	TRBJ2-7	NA	TGTGCCAGTAGTATGACAGGGGGCCTAGCCGAGCAGTACTTC	CASSMTGGLAEQYF
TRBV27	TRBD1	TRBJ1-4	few	TGTGCCAGCAGTTTACAGGGGGTACTTGCAACTAATGAAAAACTGTTTTTT	CASSLQGVLATNEKLFF
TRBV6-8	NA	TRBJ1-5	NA	TGTGCCAGCAGTTACGCCAGCTATAGCAATCAGCCCCAGCATTTT	CASSYASYSNQPQHF
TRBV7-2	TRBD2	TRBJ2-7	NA	TGTGCCAGCAGCCTAAGATCTAGCGGGAGGGAGAGCTCCTACGAGCAGTACTTC	CASSLRSSGRESSYEQYF
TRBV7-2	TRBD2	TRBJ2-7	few	TGTGCCAGCGCCCCCGGACTAGCCGTAACCTACGAGCAGTACTTC	CASAPGLAVTYEQYF
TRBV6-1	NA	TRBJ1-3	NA	TGTGCCAGTCGACCAAACTCTGGAAACACCATATATTTT	CASRPNSGNTIYF
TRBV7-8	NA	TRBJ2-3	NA	TGTGCCAGCAGCACCCGGGGAGGGGGGGGGGCCACAGATACGCAGTATTTT	CASSTRGGGGATDTQYF
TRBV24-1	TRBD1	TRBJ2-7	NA	TGTGCCACCAGTGATCCCCGGACAGGGAACGACGAGCAGTACTTC	CATSDPRTGNDEQYF
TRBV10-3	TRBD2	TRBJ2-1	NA	TGTGCCATCAGTGAAAAGCGGGAGTACAATGAGCAGTTCTTC	CAISEKREYNEQFF
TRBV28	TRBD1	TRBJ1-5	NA	TGTGCCAGCAGCCCCACAGACAGGGGAAGCAATCAGCCCCAGCATTTT	CASSPTDRGSNQPQHF
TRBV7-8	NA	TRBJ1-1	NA	TGTGCCAGCAGCCTCGAGGTCCACACTGAAGCTTTCTTT	CASSLEVHTEAFF
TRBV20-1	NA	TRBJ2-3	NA	TGCAGTGCTCCTAGCGCGAGTGGTTACACAGATACGCAGTATTTT	CSAPSASGYTDTQYF
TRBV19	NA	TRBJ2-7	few	TGTGCCAGTAACAGAGGACGGACAAGCTCCTACGAGCAGTACTTC	CASNRGRTSSYEQYF
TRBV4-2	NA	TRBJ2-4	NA	TGTGCCAGCAGCACAGGGGGCCCCGGGGGGGACATTCAGTACTTC	CASSTGGPGGDIQYF
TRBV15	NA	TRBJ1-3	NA	TGTGCCACCAGCAGAGTTGGTAACACCATATATTTT	CATSRVGNTIYF
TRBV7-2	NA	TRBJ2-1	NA	TGTGCCAGCAGCTTTTCCAGGACGGCCCTTGGTGAGCAGTTCTTC	CASSFSRTALGEQFF
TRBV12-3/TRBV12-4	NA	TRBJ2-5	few	TGTGCCAGCAGTCCCGTTCAACAGGGACGGGGAGAGACCCAGTACTTC	CASSPVQQGRGETQYF
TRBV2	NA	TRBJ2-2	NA	TGTGCCAGCAGTGGTCCCATGGGGGGCCTTACCGGGGAGCTGTTTTTT	CASSGPMGGLTGELFF
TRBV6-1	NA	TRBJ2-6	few	TGTGCCAGCCGTACGGAGGCGTCTGGGGCCAACGTCCTGACTTTC	CASRTEASGANVLTF
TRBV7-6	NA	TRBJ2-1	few	TGTGCCAGCAGCCTGGAGGGGGTAGCGGCAAACAATGAGCAGTTCTTC	CASSLEGVAANNEQFF
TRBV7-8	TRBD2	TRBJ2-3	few	TGTGCCAGCAGCTCGGGACTAGCGGGGACTAGCACAGATACGCAGTATTTT	CASSSGLAGTSTDTQYF
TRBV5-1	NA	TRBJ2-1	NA	TGCGCCAGCAGCCCGGCGCGGCTGGACAATGAGCAGTTCTTC	CASSPARLDNEQFF
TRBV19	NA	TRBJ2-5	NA	TGTGCCAGTAGTGAGGACCCACGGTGGGAGACCCAGTACTTC	CASSEDPRWETQYF
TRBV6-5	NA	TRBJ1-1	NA	TGTGCCAGCAGTCGGGGGACTAATAAAGGGAACACTGAAGCTTTCTTT	CASSRGTNKGNTEAFF
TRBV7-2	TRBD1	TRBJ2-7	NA	TGTGCCAGCAGAAGACCGGGACAGGGGGCCAACGAGCAGTACTTC	CASRRPGQGANEQYF
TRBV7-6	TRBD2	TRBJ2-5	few	TGTGCCAGCAGCTGGGCGGGCGGGGGGGCCGAAGAGACCCAGTACTTC	CASSWAGGGAEETQYF
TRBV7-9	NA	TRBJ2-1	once	TGTGCCAGCAGCTGGAGGGGACGGGAGCAGTTCTTC	CASSWRGREQFF
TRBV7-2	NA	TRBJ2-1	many	TGTGCCAGCAGCTCACTAGGATGGGGTGAGCAGTTCTTC	CASSSLGWGEQFF
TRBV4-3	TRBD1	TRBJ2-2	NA	TGCGCCAGCAGCTACGCCTTGACAGGGGGCGACACCGGGGAGCTGTTTTTT	CASSYALTGGDTGELFF
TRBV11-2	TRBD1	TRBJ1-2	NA	TGTGCCAGCAGCCTCTGGAGCGGAGGGGGCGATGGCTACACCTTC	CASSLWSGGGDGYTF
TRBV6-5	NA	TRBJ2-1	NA	TGTGCCAGCAGTCTCGTCCTGAACCTTTACAATGAGCAGTTCTTC	CASSLVLNLYNEQFF
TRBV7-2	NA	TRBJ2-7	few	TGTGCCAGCAGCGGATCCCTCTACGAGCAGTACTTC	CASSGSLYEQYF
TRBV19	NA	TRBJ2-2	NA	TGTGCCCCCCGTCGGGGGAACACCGGGGAGCTGTTTTTT	CAPRRGNTGELFF
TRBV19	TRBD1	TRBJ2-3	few	TGTGCCAGTAGTATTCCTCCGGGACAGGGGACAGATACGCAGTATTTT	CASSIPPGQGTDTQYF
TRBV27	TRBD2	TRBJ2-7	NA	TGTGCCAGCAGCAGGATATCGGCGGGAGGCTCCTACGAGCAGTACTTC	CASSRISAGGSYEQYF
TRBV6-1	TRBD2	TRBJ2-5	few	TGTGCCAGCAGTGAATGGGGGCGGGGGGCCTCCGGAGAGACCCAGTACTTC	CASSEWGRGASGETQYF
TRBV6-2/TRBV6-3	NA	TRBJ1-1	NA	TGTGCCAGCAGTTACTCCCAGGCTATGAACACTGAAGCTTTCTTT	CASSYSQAMNTEAFF
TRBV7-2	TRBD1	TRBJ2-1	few	TGTGCCAGCAGCTTAGGATGGCAGGGGGCAAAGCAGTTCTTC	CASSLGWQGAKQFF
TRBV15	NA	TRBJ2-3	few	TGTGCCACCAGCATTGACCGGGCCACCACAGATACGCAGTATTTT	CATSIDRATTDTQYF
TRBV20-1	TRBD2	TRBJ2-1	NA	TGCAGTGCTAAATATGCGGGAGCCTTATCCTACAATGAGCAGTTCTTC	CSAKYAGALSYNEQFF
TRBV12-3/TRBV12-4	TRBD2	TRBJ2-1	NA	TGTGCCAGCAGAACTAGCGGGAGCTATTTCTTC	CASRTSGSYFF
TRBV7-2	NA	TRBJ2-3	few	TGTGCCAGCAGCGTAGGACCCACAGATACGCAGTATTTT	CASSVGPTDTQYF